These 7 T cell receptor beta chains were sequenced from one sample in a study of T cell changes during pregnancy in multiple sclerosis. Assay used: immunoSEQ multiplex PCR; TCRdb lists only in-frame clones, some missing. This table holds roughly 39,000 clones, 90% found once. This sample comprised CD4+ T cells from peripheral blood mononuclear cells, obtained in the first trimester of pregnancy. Receptors originate from a female donor in good health, enrolled as a control in a pregnancy study.

The chain joins TRBV7-6 to TRBJ1-6; D not resolved. Trimming stripped 5 bases from V and 8 bases from J, with 10 bases between. The CDR3 sequence is 13 residues long. Per germline, CDR1 SGHVS and CDR2 FNYEAQ. The DNA of the CDR3 is TGTGCCAGCAGCCCGCGGCGGGATTCACCCCTCCACTTT. As protein: CASSPRRDSPLHF. The whole variable domain, filled in from reference TRBV7-6 and TRBJ1-6, reads GAGVSQSPRYKVTKRGQDVALRCDPISGHVSLYWYRQALGQGPEFLTYFNYEAQQDKSGLPNDRFSAERPEGSISTLTIQRTEQRDSAMYRCASSPRRDSPLHFGNGTRLTVT.

This clone has a single count. The chain uses TRBV4-3 and TRBJ2-3; 9 bases are a match to TRBD2. Germline CDR1 and CDR2: LGHNA and YSLEER. Unmatched junction bases numbered 9, after V lost 8 bases and J lost 3 bases. The CDR3 loop spans 15 amino acids. CDR3 loop: CASARGGAVTDTQYF. The CDR3 bases are TGCGCCAGCGCCCGCGGGGGGGCCGTAACAGATACGCAGTATTTT.

The table lists this clone with a count of one. The chain is built from TRBV5-1 and TRBJ1-3; D is unclear. Germline lookup yields CDR1 SGHRS and CDR2 YFSETQ. The CDR3 covers 14 residues. Trimming removed 7 bases from V and 0 bases from J, with 11 bases in between. CDR3: CASGAGNSGNTIYF. DNA for the CDR3: TGCGCCAGCGGCGCGGGGAACTCTGGAAACACCATATATTTT.

This chain connects TRBV11-2 to TRBJ1-1, with 7 positions matching TRBD1. The V gene's germline CDR1 is SGHAT and CDR2 FQNNGV. The trim removed 3 bases at V and 0 bases at J, leaving 4 bases unmatched. This CDR3 is 15 amino acids long. The CDR3 DNA reads TGTGCCAGCAGCTTTACGACAGGGATGAACACTGAAGCTTTCTTT. This encodes CASSFTTGMNTEAFF.

The chain joins TRBV7-6 to TRBJ2-7; TRBD2 agrees at 8 bases. CDR1 is SGHVS and CDR2 is FNYEAQ in the germline V gene. The CDR3 has 15 residues. The V segment lost 4 bases and the J segment 3 bases; nucleotides outside the gene matches: 8. DNA for the CDR3: TGTGCCAGCAGCTCTTCTCGGGGGGGGGACTACGAGCAGTACTTC. It translates to CASSSSRGGDYEQYF.

This chain uses TRBV18 with TRBJ1-1; a weak D match, TRBD1 (5 bases). The CDR3 runs 14 residues. V was trimmed by 6 bases and J by 5 bases, leaving 16 bases between them. The germline gives CDR1 KGHSH, CDR2 LQKENI. CDR3: CASSQGRVRTEAFF. The CDR3 DNA sequence: TGTGCCAGCTCCCAGGGAAGGGTTCGAACTGAAGCTTTCTTT.

This rearrangement joins TRBV9 to TRBJ2-2, with a tentative D call TRBD2 (6 bases). Germline CDR1 and CDR2: SGDLS and YYNGEE. The CDR3 runs to 12 residues. Trimming took 5 bases from V and 5 from J, leaving 7 bases between them. The CDR3 here is CASSGGTGELFF. CDR3 bases: TGTGCCAGCAGTGGGGGGACCGGGGAGCTGTTTTTT.